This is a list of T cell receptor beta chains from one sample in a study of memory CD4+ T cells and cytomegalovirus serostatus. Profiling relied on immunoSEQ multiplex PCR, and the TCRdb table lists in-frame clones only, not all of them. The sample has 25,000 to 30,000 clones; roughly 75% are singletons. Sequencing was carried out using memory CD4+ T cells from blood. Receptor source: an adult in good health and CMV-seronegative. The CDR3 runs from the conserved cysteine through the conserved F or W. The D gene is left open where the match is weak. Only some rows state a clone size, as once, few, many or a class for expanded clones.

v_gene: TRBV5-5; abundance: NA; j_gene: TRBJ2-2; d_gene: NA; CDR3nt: TGTGCCAGCAGCGGGAGGGGGTTGAACACCGGGGAGCTGTTTTTT; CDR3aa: CASSGRGLNTGELFF
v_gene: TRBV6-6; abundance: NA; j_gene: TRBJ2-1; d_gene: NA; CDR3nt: TGTGCCGGCCGTAACGAGAGGGGCAATGAGCAGTTCTTC; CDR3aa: CAGRNERGNEQFF
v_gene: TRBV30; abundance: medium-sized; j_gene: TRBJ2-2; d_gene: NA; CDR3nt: TGTGCCTGGAGTGTACGGGTAGGGCACACCGGGGAGCTGTTTTTT; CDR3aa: CAWSVRVGHTGELFF
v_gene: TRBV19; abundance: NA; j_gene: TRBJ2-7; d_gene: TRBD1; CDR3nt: TGTGCCAGTAGTATAGGCCAGGGGGCGTCTGGCGAGCAGTACTTC; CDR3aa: CASSIGQGASGEQYF
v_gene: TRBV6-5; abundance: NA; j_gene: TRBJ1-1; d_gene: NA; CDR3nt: TGTGCCAGCAGTTACTCAGAGAACACTGAAGCTTTCTTT; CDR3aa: CASSYSENTEAFF
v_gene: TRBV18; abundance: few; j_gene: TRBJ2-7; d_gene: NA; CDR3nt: TGTGCCAGCTCCTCCGGGACAACCTACGAGCAGTACTTC; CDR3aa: CASSSGTTYEQYF
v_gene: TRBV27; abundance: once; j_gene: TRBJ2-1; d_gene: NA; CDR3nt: TGTGCCAGCAGTTTATCTATGCATGAGCAGTTCTTC; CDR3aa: CASSLSMHEQFF
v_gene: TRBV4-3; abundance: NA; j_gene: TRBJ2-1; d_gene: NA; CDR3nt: TGCGCCAGCAGCCAAAAGACGTGGGGGAATGAGCAGTTCTTC; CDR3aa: CASSQKTWGNEQFF
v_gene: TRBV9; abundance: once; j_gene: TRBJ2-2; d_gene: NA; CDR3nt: TGTGCCAGCAGCGTCACGGGACAGAACACCGGGGAGCTGTTTTTT; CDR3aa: CASSVTGQNTGELFF
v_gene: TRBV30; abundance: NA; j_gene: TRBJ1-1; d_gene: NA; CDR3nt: TGTGCCTGGAGTAACGGGAGCAAAAAAAGAGCTTTCTTT; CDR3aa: CAWSNGSKKRAFF
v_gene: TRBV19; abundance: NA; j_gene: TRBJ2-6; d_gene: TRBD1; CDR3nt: TGTGCCAGTAGCAACGACAGGGCTGGGGCCAACGTCCTGACTTTC; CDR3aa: CASSNDRAGANVLTF
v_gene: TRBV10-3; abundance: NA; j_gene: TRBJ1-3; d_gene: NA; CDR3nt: TGTGCCATCAGTGAGGGTGGACGGATCTCTGGAAACACCATATATTTT; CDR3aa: CAISEGGRISGNTIYF
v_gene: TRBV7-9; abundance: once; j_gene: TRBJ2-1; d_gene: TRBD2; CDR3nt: TGTGCCTCCTACCGGGAGGAAGGTGATGAGCAGTTCTTC; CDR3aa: CASYREEGDEQFF
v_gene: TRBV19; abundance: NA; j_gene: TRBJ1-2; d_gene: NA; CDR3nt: TGTGCCAGTAGTCGCGGACTCTCAGGCGGGAGTTCGAGCGGCTACACCTTC; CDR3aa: CASSRGLSGGSSSGYTF
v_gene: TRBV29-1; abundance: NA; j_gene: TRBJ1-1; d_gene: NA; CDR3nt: TGCAGCGTTGAAAAAGGTGCGTGGAAATGGGGGCACGATGAGAGCACTGAAGCTTTCTTT; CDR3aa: CSVEKGAWKWGHDESTEAFF
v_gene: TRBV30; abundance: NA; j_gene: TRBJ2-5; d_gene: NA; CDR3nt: TGTGCCTGGAGTTCGACCGGGGGGCAGACCCAGTACTTC; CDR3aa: CAWSSTGGQTQYF
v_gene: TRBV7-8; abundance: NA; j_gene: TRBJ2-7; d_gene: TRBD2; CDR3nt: TGTGCCAGCAGCACTGGTACTAGCGGGAGCTTCCCCTACGAGCAGTACTTC; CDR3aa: CASSTGTSGSFPYEQYF
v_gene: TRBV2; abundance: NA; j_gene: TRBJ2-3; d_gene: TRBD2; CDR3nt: TGTGCCAGCAGTGAAGCCAGCGGGGGGTCTCGGGATACGCAGTATTTT; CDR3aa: CASSEASGGSRDTQYF
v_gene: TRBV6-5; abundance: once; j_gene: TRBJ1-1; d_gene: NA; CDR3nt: TGTGCCAGCAGTGAACAAGCAGCCAACACTGAAGCTTTCTTT; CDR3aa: CASSEQAANTEAFF
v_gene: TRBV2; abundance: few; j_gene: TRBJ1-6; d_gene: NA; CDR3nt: TGTGCCAGCTTTGGACTTCTTAATTCACCCCTCCACTTT; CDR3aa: CASFGLLNSPLHF
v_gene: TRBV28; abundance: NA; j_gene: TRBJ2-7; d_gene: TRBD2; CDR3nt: TGTGCCAGCAGCTCTCGGACTAGCGGGAGGTACGAGCAGTACTTC; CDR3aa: CASSSRTSGRYEQYF
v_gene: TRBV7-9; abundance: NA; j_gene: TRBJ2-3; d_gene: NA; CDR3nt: TGTGCCAGCAGCCGTCCGGGACCCCAAGATACGCAGTATTTT; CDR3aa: CASSRPGPQDTQYF
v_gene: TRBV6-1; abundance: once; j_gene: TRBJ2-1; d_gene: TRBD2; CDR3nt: TGTGCCAGCAGTCAAGGGGCGGGGGGCGTCAATGAGCAGTTCTTC; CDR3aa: CASSQGAGGVNEQFF
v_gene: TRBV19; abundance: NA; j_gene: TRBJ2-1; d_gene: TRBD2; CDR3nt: TGTGCCAGTAGTATTGATAGCGGGAGGGCAAATGAGCAGTTCTTC; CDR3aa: CASSIDSGRANEQFF
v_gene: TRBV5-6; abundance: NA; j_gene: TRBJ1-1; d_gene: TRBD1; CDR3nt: TGTGCCAGCAGCTACCGGGACAGGATGAACACTGAAGCTTTCTTT; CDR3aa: CASSYRDRMNTEAFF
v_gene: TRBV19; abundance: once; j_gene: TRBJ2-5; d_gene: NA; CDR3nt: TGTGCCAGTAGTAGGGGTAAAGAGACCCAGTACTTC; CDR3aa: CASSRGKETQYF
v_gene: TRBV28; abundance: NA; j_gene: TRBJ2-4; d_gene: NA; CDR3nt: TGTGCCAGCAGTTTTTCCACTAGTGGAAACATTCAGTACTTC; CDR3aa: CASSFSTSGNIQYF
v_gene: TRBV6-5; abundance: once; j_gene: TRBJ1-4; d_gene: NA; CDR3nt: TGTGCCAGCAGAACAGGGACAACTAATGAAAAACTGTTTTTT; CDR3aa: CASRTGTTNEKLFF
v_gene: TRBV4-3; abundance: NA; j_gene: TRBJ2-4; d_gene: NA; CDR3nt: TGCGCCAGCAGCCAAGACCAGGGTGGAGTGGACATTCAGTACTTC; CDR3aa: CASSQDQGGVDIQYF
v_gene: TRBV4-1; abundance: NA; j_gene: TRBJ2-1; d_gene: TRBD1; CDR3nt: TGCGCCAGCACCGTACCGGGACAGGATAACAATGAGCAGTTCTTC; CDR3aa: CASTVPGQDNNEQFF
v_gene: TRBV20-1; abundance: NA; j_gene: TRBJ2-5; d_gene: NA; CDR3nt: TGCAGTGCTAGCATCCCAGAGACCCAGTACTTC; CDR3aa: CSASIPETQYF
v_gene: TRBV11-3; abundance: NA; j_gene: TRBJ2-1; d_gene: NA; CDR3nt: TGTGCCAGCAGCCCGGATGGGGGAGGGGGAAGCTACAATGAGCAGTTCTTC; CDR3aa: CASSPDGGGGSYNEQFF
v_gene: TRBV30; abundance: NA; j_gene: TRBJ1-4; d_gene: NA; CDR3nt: TGTGCCTGGAGTTTACGCCTAAATCAGTGGGATGAAAAACTGTTTTTT; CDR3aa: CAWSLRLNQWDEKLFF
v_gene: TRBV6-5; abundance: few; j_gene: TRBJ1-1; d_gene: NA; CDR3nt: TGTGCCAGCAGTTATAATATGAGGACTGAAGCTTTCTTT; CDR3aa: CASSYNMRTEAFF
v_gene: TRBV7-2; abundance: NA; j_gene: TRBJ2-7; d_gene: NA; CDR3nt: TGTGCCAGCAGCCGTGGCGCAGCGACGGGCGAGCAGTACTTC; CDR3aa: CASSRGAATGEQYF
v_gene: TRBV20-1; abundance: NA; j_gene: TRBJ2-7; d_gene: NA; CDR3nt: TGCAGTGCTAGACTGGACAGCATAAGATCATTC; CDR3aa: CSARLDSIRSF
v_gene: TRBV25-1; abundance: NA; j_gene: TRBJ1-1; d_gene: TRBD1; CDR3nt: TGTGCCAGCAGAGACAGGGTGGGCCCTGAAGCTTTCTTT; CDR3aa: CASRDRVGPEAFF
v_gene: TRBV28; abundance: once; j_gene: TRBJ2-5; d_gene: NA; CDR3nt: TGTGCCAGCAGTTTAGGACAGAAAGAGACCCAGTACTTC; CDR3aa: CASSLGQKETQYF
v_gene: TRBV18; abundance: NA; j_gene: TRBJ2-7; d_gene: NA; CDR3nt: TGTGCCAGCTCACCAAATGAGGGGGGCGGCGAGCAGTACTTC; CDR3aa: CASSPNEGGGEQYF
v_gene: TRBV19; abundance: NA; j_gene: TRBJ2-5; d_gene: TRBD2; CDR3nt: TGTGCCAGTAGTAAAGCCGGCGGGGGCCAAGAGACCCAGTACTTC; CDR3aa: CASSKAGGGQETQYF
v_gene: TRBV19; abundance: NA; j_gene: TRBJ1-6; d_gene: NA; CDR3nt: TGTGCCAGTACTACGGGACGGCATAATTCACCCCTCCACTTT; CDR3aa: CASTTGRHNSPLHF
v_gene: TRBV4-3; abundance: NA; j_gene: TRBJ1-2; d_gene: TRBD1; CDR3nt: TGCGCCAGCAGCCAATCTGGGACAGGTTCTTATGGCTACACCTTC; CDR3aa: CASSQSGTGSYGYTF
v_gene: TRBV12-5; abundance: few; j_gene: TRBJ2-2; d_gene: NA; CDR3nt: TGTGCTAGTGCCCAAGTTTACGGAGAGGCCGGGGAGCTGTTTTTT; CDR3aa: CASAQVYGEAGELFF
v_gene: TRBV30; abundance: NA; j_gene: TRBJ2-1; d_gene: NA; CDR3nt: TGTGCCTGGGCACCCGGGCCGGGGGAGCAGTTCTTC; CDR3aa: CAWAPGPGEQFF
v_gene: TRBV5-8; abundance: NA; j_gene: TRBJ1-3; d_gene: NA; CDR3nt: TGTGCCAGCAGCTTGGTTTCATTCTCTGGAAACACCATATATTTT; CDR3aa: CASSLVSFSGNTIYF
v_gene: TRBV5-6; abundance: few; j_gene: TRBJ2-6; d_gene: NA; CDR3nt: TGTGCCAGCAGCTGGACAAGCCAGGGGGCCAACGTCCTGACTTTC; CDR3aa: CASSWTSQGANVLTF
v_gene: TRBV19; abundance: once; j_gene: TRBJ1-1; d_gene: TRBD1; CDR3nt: TGTGCCAGTAGCAAAAAAGGGGGGACAGGTCGCGGAGGGAACACTGAAGCTTTCTTT; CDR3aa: CASSKKGGTGRGGNTEAFF
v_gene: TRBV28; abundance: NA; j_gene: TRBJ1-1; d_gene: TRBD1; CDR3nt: TGTGCCAGCAGTTCCACAGGGGGCGTTATGAACACTGAAGCTTTCTTT; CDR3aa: CASSSTGGVMNTEAFF
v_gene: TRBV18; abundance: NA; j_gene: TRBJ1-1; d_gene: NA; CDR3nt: TGTGCCAGCTTTCCCCCTCTTACAGCGAACACTGAAGCTTTCTTT; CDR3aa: CASFPPLTANTEAFF
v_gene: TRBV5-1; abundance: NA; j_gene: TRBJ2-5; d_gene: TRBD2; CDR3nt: TGCGCCAGCAGCTTGGACTCTAGCGGGAGCCGGGAGACCCAGTACTTC; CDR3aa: CASSLDSSGSRETQYF
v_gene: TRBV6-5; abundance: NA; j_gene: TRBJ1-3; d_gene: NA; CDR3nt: TGTGCCAGCAGTCAAAGCTCTGGAAACACCATATATTTT; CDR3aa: CASSQSSGNTIYF
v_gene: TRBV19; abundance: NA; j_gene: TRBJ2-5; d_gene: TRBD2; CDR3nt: TGTGCCAGCCAGGGGACTAGCGGGAGATCTGAGACCCAGTACTTC; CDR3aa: CASQGTSGRSETQYF
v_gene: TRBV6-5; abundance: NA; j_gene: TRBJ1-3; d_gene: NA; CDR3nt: TGTGCCAGCAGTCCCAGGATTAGCTCTGGAAACACCATATATTTT; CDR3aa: CASSPRISSGNTIYF
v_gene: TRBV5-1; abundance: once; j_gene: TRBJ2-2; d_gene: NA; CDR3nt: TGCGCCAGCAGCGTGGCCTACTCTAACACCGGGGAGCTGTTTTTT; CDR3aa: CASSVAYSNTGELFF
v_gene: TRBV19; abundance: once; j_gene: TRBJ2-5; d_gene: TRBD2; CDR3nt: TGTGCCAGTAGTAGGACTAGCCTCTCCGAGACCCAGTACTTC; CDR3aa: CASSRTSLSETQYF
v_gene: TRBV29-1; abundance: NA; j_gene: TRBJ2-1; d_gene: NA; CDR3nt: TGCAGCACAAACTCCCTAGCGTCACCCAAGGATGAGCAGTTCTTC; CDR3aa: CSTNSLASPKDEQFF
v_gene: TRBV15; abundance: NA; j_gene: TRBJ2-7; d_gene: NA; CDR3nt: TGTGCCACCAGCAGACCCATGGACAGACACGAGCAGTACTTC; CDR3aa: CATSRPMDRHEQYF
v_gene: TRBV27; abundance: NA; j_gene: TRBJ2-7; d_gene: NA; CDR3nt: TGTGCCAGCAGTTCGGTCAGGGGCGGGGAGCAGTACTTC; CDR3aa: CASSSVRGGEQYF
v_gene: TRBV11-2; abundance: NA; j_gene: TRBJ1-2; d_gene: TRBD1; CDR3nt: TGTGCCAGCAGCCCCGGGACAGGGGGGATCTATGGCTACACCTTC; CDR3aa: CASSPGTGGIYGYTF